These T cell receptor beta chains were read from a single sample in a study of cytomegalovirus exposure and HLA in healthy donors. Clones were sequenced by immunoSEQ multiplex PCR, and TCRdb holds only the in-frame ones, with some missing. Among approximately 160,000 clones, around 80% were seen once, and the ten largest hold over 1.3%. Sequenced material: PBMCs. These receptors were obtained from a man between 18 and 35 years old in good health and CMV-seronegative. Each CDR3 is given with its conserved first and last residue. D genes are given only for firm matches. Expanded clones are given a class, and other clones once, few, many or no size at all.

size	V	J	D	DNA	CDR3
-	TRBV30	TRBJ2-5	-	TGTGCCTGGAGTAGGGGGGAGACCCAGTACTTC	CAWSRGETQYF
-	TRBV4-3	TRBJ2-3	-	TGCGCCAGCAGCCTTAGCGGTGGGGGCACAGATACGCAGTATTTT	CASSLSGGGTDTQYF
-	TRBV12-5	TRBJ1-1	-	TGTGCTAGTGGTTTTCAGAACACTGAAGCTTTCTTT	CASGFQNTEAFF
few	TRBV27	TRBJ2-5	TRBD2	TGTGCCAGCGGCCCTAGCGGGAGGGGACAAGAGACCCAGTACTTC	CASGPSGRGQETQYF
-	TRBV29-1	TRBJ2-7	TRBD2	TGCAGCGTTGAAGGGAAGGCTAGCGGGATCAGAGGGGAGCAGTACTTC	CSVEGKASGIRGEQYF
-	TRBV27	TRBJ2-7	TRBD1	TGTGCCAGCAGTCCGCGGGACAGGTACGAGCAGTACTTC	CASSPRDRYEQYF
-	TRBV7-9	TRBJ2-7	TRBD2	TGTGCCAGCAGCTTAGTGGCGGGAGAGGGCTACGAGCAGTACTTC	CASSLVAGEGYEQYF
-	TRBV7-9	TRBJ1-1	-	TGTGCCAGCAGCTTCGCCCGAGCACAGGGCTTGGAAGCTTTCTTT	CASSFARAQGLEAFF
few	TRBV14	TRBJ1-1	-	TGTGCCAGCAGACACAACCTTCCCGGGGATGAAGCTTTCTTT	CASRHNLPGDEAFF
-	TRBV30	TRBJ2-6	-	TGTGCCTGGAGCAGGATAGGGGCCAACGTCCTGACTTTC	CAWSRIGANVLTF
-	TRBV7-9	TRBJ1-1	-	TGTTCCAGCACCAGCCCCGGGGGTGGGCGCACTGAAGCTTTCTTT	CSSTSPGGGRTEAFF